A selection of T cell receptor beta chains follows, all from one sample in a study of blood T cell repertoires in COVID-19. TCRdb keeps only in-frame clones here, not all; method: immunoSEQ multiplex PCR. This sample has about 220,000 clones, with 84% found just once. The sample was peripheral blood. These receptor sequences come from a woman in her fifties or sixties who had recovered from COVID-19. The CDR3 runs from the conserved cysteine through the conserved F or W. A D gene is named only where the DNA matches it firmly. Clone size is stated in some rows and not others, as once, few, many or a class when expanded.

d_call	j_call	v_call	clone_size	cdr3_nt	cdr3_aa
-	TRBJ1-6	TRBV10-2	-	TGCGCCAGCAGTGAGTCCCGGAATTCACCCCTCCACTTT	CASSESRNSPLHF
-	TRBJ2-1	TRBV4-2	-	TGTGCCAGCAGCCGGAGGGAGGCGGGTGCCAAGTACAATGAGCAGTTCTTC	CASSRREAGAKYNEQFF
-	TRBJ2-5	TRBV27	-	TGTGCCAGCAGTTTACTCGGGGGAGAGACCCAGTACTTC	CASSLLGGETQYF
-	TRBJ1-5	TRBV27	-	TGTGCCAGCAGTTACCAGGGTTCTCGGCAGCCCCAGCATTTT	CASSYQGSRQPQHF
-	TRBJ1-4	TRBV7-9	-	TGTGCCAGCAGAGAGGACAAAGAAGGAGAAAAACTGTTTTTT	CASREDKEGEKLFF
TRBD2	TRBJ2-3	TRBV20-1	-	TGCAGTGCTAGTGATCCAGCGGGGTTGTCAGATACGCAGTATTTT	CSASDPAGLSDTQYF
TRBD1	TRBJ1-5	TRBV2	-	TGTGCCAGCAAGTCAGGGGGTAGCAATCAGCCCCAGCATTTT	CASKSGGSNQPQHF
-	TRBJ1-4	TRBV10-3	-	TGTGCCATCAGTGAGTTCTCGAGACAGTCTAATGAAAAACTGTTTTTT	CAISEFSRQSNEKLFF
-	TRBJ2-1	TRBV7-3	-	TGTGCCAGCAGCTTAACGCGCGTCGGCGGGTCCTCCTACAATGAGCAGTTCTTC	CASSLTRVGGSSYNEQFF
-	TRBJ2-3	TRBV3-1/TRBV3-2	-	TGTGCCAGCACCACTAGCACCCGTGATACGCAGTATTTT	CASTTSTRDTQYF
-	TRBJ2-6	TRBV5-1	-	TGCGCCAGCAGCTTGGCGTCAGTTGGGGCCAACGTCCTGACTTTC	CASSLASVGANVLTF
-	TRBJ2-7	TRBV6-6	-	TGTGCCAGCAGTCAAACGATTCCAGGGGTCTCCTCCAACGAGCAGTACTTC	CASSQTIPGVSSNEQYF
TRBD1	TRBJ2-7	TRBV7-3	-	TGTGCCAGCAGCCCTGGACAGGACGACGAGCAGTACTTC	CASSPGQDDEQYF
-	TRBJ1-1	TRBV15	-	TGTGCCACCAGCAGAGATCCCAGGGAAGGGACTGAAGCTTTCTTT	CATSRDPREGTEAFF
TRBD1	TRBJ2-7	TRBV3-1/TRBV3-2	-	TGTGCCAGCAGCCAAGATACTGGGGACAGCTCCTACGAGCAGTACTTC	CASSQDTGDSSYEQYF
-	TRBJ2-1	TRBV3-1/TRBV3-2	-	TGTGCCAGCAGCCAAGCGACCAGGGTAAATGAGCAGTTCTTC	CASSQATRVNEQFF
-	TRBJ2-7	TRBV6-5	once	TGTGCCAGCAGACCCCAAACCGGGGACTCCGGCGAGCAGTACTTC	CASRPQTGDSGEQYF
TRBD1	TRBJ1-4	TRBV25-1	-	TGTGCCAGCAGTGCGGGGCTGACAGGGCGAGGTGAAAAACTGTTTTTT	CASSAGLTGRGEKLFF
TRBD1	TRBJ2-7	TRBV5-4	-	TGTGCCAGCAGCTTACGGACAGGTTCTTCCTACGAGCAGTACTTC	CASSLRTGSSYEQYF
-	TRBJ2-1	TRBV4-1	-	TGCGCCAGCAGCCAAGAAGGGGTCTGGCCTTCCTACAATGAGCAGTTCTTC	CASSQEGVWPSYNEQFF
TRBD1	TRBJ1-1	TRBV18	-	TGTGCCAGCTCACCACTAGGACAGGGAGGTGGTCGGAACACTGAAGCTTTCTTT	CASSPLGQGGGRNTEAFF
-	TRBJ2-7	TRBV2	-	TGTGCCAGCAGTCGACAGGTCTTTGTCGAGCAGTACTTC	CASSRQVFVEQYF
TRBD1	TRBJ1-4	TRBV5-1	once	TGCGCCAGCAGCCCCCAAGGACAGGGTAATGAAAAACTGTTTTTT	CASSPQGQGNEKLFF
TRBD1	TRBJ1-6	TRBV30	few	TGTGCCTGGAGTGTAAAGAGACAGGGGGTTAGCACCCCTTCACCCCTCCACTTT	CAWSVKRQGVSTPSPLHF
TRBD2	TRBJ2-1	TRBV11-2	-	TGTGCCAGCAGCTTAGTGGGTTCTAGCGGGGGGGCCTATGAGCAGTTCTTC	CASSLVGSSGGAYEQFF
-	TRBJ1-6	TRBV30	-	TGTGCCTGGAGCCATCACAGTGAAAGCTCCTATAATTCACCCCTCCACTTT	CAWSHHSESSYNSPLHF
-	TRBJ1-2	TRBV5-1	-	TGCGCCAGCAGCGCGACAGAAGGTGGCTACACCTTC	CASSATEGGYTF
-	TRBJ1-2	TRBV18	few	TGTGCCAGCTCACCGGCCAGAATTAACTATGGCTACACCTTC	CASSPARINYGYTF
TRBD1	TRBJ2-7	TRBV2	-	TGTGCCAGCAGTTTTGGGGGTACAGGGGGCCAACCCTACGAGCAGTACTTC	CASSFGGTGGQPYEQYF
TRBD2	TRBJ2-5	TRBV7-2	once	TGTGCCAGCAGCTTCCAGCGGGGCCAAGAGACCCAGTACTTC	CASSFQRGQETQYF
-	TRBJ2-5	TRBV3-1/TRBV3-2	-	TGTGCCAGCAGCCAAGGTACAGACCAAGAGACCCAGTACTTC	CASSQGTDQETQYF
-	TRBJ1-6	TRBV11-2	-	TGTGCCAGCAGCTTAAATGAGGCGAGCTCCTATAATTCACCCCTCCACTTT	CASSLNEASSYNSPLHF
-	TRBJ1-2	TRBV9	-	TGTGCCAGCAGCGTAGATTCCTTCCCCTATGGCTACACCTTC	CASSVDSFPYGYTF
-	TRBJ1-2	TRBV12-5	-	TGTGCTAGTGGTGGGGGAGGAGGTTACTATGGCTACACCTTC	CASGGGGGYYGYTF
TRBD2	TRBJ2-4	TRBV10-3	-	TGTGCCATCAGTGAGTCAGAAGCTAGCGGGGGGCCTCCGCAGTACTTC	CAISESEASGGPPQYF
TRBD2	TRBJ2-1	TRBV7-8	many	TGTGCCAGCAGCTTAGTAGGGACTAGATACAATGAGCAGTTCTTC	CASSLVGTRYNEQFF
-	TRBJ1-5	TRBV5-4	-	TGTGCCAGCAGCTTTGGAGGGACGAATCAGCCCCAGCATTTT	CASSFGGTNQPQHF
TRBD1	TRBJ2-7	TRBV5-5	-	TGTGCCAGCAGCCTTGGACAGGGGGCTCGATACGAGCAGTACTTC	CASSLGQGARYEQYF
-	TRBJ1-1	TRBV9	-	TGTGCCAGCAGCGTAGGGCAGTTCTCGTCCATGAACACTGAAGCTTTCTTT	CASSVGQFSSMNTEAFF
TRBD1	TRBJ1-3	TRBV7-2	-	TGTGCCAGCAGCCCCCACAGGACAGGGGCGCCAGGAAACACCATATATTTT	CASSPHRTGAPGNTIYF
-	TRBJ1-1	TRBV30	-	TGTGCCTGGACCCTGGGGGGACGCGCTTTCTTT	CAWTLGGRAFF
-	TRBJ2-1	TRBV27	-	TGTGCCAGCGGACTCGCGGGTGAGCAGTTCTTC	CASGLAGEQFF
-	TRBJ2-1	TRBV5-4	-	TGTGCCAGCAGTTTACGACTGGGGACTTTTAATGAGCAGTTCTTC	CASSLRLGTFNEQFF
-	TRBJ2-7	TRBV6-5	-	TGTGCCAGCAGTTACTCGTATCAGGACAGAACCTACGAGCAGTACTTC	CASSYSYQDRTYEQYF
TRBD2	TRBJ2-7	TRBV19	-	TGTGCCAGTAGTATGCAGCGGGGGGGCCTCTACGAGCAGTACTTC	CASSMQRGGLYEQYF